These 11 T cell receptor beta chains originate from one sample sequenced in a study of blood T cell repertoires in COVID-19. The repertoire was sequenced with immunoSEQ multiplex PCR; TCRdb's copy has only in-frame clones and lacks some. The sample yields 97,000 or so clones, 70% to 80% seen once. Material for sequencing was peripheral blood. The receptor source for this set is a woman aged 80 or older with active or convalescent COVID-19.

The chain links TRBV28 to TRBJ2-3; D is uncertain. V lost 3 bases, J lost 3 bases, and 13 bases lay in between. The length of the CDR3 is 15 residues. The germline V gene encodes CDR1 MDHEN and CDR2 SYDVKM. CDR3 region: CASSFFSPVTDTQYF. DNA of the CDR3: TGTGCCAGCAGTTTTTTTAGCCCCGTGACAGATACGCAGTATTTT.

The CDR3 reads CASSFFGGYSYEQYF. CDR3 in DNA: TGTGCCAGCAGCTTTTTTGGCGGATACTCCTACGAGCAGTACTTC. The chain is built from TRBV13 and TRBJ2-7; D is uncertain. Deletions cut 3 bases from V and 0 bases from J, with 12 bases between. CDR3 length equals 15 residues. Germline V gene lookup returns CDR1 PRHDT and CDR2 FYEKMQ (reference sequence).

This clone appeared a single time. The chain carries TRBV7-8 and TRBJ2-2; 10 nucleotides line up with TRBD2. CDR1 and CDR2 (germline): SGHVS, FQNEAQ. The CDR3 totals 22 residues. The junction had 23 bases not matched to a gene; V was cut back by 2 bases and J by 5 bases. CDR3 loop: CASSLLARFQSSGSLGTGELFF. The CDR3 region has the DNA TGTGCCAGCAGCTTACTAGCGCGGTTTCAGTCTAGCGGGAGTTTGGGGACCGGGGAGCTGTTTTTT.

DNA of the CDR3: TGTGCCAGCAGCTCTTCCAACACCGGGGAGCTGTTTTTT. It translates to CASSSSNTGELFF. The chain has TRBV6-1 and TRBJ2-2; D is undetermined. Germline-derived CDR1 and CDR2 are MNHNS and SASEGT. The CDR3 covers 13 residues. Trimming took off 6 bases at V and 2 bases at J, with 7 bases between the two ends.

This sequence joins TRBV25-1 and TRBJ2-5; D may be TRBD1 (6 bases). Germline V lookup: CDR1 MGHDK, CDR2 SYGVNS. The V end was cut by 3 bases, the J end by 7 bases, with 12 bases between. There are 13 residues in the CDR3. CDR3 region: CASSEGAVRTQYF. CDR3 sequence (DNA): TGTGCCAGCAGTGAGGGGGCAGTCAGGACCCAGTACTTC.

This clone was recorded once. The chain links TRBV5-1 to TRBJ2-5; 14 bases are a match to TRBD2. Per germline, CDR1 SGHRS and CDR2 YFSETQ. V gave up 4 bases and J gave up 5 bases; unmatched junction bases: 7. The CDR3 covers 16 residues. CDR3 region: CASSPGLAGGGETQYF. In DNA form, the CDR3 reads TGCGCCAGCAGCCCTGGACTAGCGGGAGGAGGGGAGACCCAGTACTTC.

The V call is TRBV19, the J call TRBJ2-5, with 7 bases matching TRBD2. V dropped 5 bases and J dropped 4; count of bases not matched to a gene: 10. The CDR3 has 15 amino acids. Germline CDR1 reads LNHDA; CDR2 reads SQIVND (reference sequence). CDR3 amino acids: CASSPTSLWRETQYF. For the CDR3, the DNA is TGTGCCAGTAGTCCGACTAGCCTTTGGAGAGAGACCCAGTACTTC.

Comments on this clone: Other DNA sequences in the same sample also yield this CDR3. The chain recombines TRBV15 with TRBJ2-3; 11 nucleotides agree with TRBD2. The CDR3 totals 15 residues. V gave up 1 base and J gave up 3 bases; unmatched junction bases: 0. Germline lookup yields CDR1 LNHNV and CDR2 YYDKDF (reference sequence). The CDR3 loop reads CATSRGLAGTDTQYF. The CDR3 region has the DNA TGTGCCACCAGCAGAGGACTAGCGGGAACAGATACGCAGTATTTT.

This clone was recorded a few times. This chain uses TRBV28 with TRBJ2-3; unclear D gene. The CDR3 is made up of 14 amino acids. Germline-derived CDR1 and CDR2 are MDHEN and SYDVKM. V gave up 2 bases and J gave up 0 bases, with 6 bases separating them. In nucleotides, the CDR3 is TGTGCCAGCAGTTTACCGTCTAGCACAGATACGCAGTATTTT. It specifies CASSLPSSTDTQYF.

This clone was seen a single time. This chain links TRBV10-3 with TRBJ2-2; 9 bases are a match to TRBD1. The CDR3 extends over 12 amino acids. Germline CDR1 and CDR2: ENHRY and SYGVKD. Trimming at V came to 8 bases and at J to 5 bases, leaving 0 bases not matched to a gene. The CDR3 DNA reads as TGTGCCATCGGGACAGGGACCGGGGAGCTGTTTTTT. It encodes CAIGTGTGELFF.

V and J are TRBV5-1 and TRBJ2-7; 10 bases align to TRBD1. With 5 bases clipped from V and 4 bases from J, the junction kept 9 bases outside the gene matches. CDR3 length: 15 residues. CDR1 and CDR2 from the germline V gene are SGHRS and YFSETQ. The CDR3 DNA reads as TGCGCCAGCAGACAGGACAGGGGGGGTTTGTACGAGCAGTACTTC. This gives the protein CASRQDRGGLYEQYF.